The clone carrying this T cell receptor (beta chain) was observed many times. Its antigen is currently unknown. These data are taken from a study of neurological immune-mediated disorders. Study-level points and caveats: No CDR3 amino acid sequences were shared by expanded clones across subjects, suggesting private repertoires in all groups.

MiXCR, run by TCRdb on the 5' RACE reads, gives a single entry per CDR3 protein. The sample consists of approximately 65,000 distinct CDR3 sequences, approximately 4.1% of them appearing once. Per germline, CDR1 LGHDT and CDR2 YNNKEL (reference sequence). Trimming took off 0 bases at V and 8 bases at J, with 4 bases between the two ends. The CDR3 spans 11 residues. The receptor comes from a man aged 45-65 years with multiple sclerosis. Sequencing was done on a sample of PBMCs. The chain combines TRBV3-1 with TRBJ1-2; no firm D call. CDR3 in DNA: TGTGCCAGCAGCCAAGATTACGGCTACACCTTC. It specifies CASSQDYGYTF.